The clone carrying this T cell receptor beta chain was detected a few times. Antigen: not known. The ends lost 4 bases at V and 5 bases at J; junction bases unmatched: 4. This CDR3 is 13 amino acids long. In germline, CDR1 is KGHDR, CDR2 SFDVKD. The data were taken from a study of T-cell memory formation after mild COVID-19. Study-wide points: Cross-reactive memory appears to have joined, as suggested by some responding clones showing up in pre-infection memory. The authors left the SARS-CoV-2 specificity of second-wave clones peaking on day 37 unconfirmed.

TCRdb used MiXCR to reprocess the 5' RACE reads, holding one entry per CDR3 protein. The repertoire has 150,000 to 200,000 distinct CDR3 sequences, roughly 28% of them found once; the top ten carry more than 10%. The rearrangement links TRBV24-1 to TRBJ2-7; 7 bases agree with TRBD1. The receptor comes from an adult woman who had mild COVID-19 (a few samples of this study predate the infection). Cell type and time point are not known. Material for sequencing was PBMCs or a T cell subset sorted from them (not recorded which). CDR3 DNA: TGTGCCACCAGTGAGACAGGGCGGGACGAGCAGTACTTC. It translates to CATSETGRDEQYF.